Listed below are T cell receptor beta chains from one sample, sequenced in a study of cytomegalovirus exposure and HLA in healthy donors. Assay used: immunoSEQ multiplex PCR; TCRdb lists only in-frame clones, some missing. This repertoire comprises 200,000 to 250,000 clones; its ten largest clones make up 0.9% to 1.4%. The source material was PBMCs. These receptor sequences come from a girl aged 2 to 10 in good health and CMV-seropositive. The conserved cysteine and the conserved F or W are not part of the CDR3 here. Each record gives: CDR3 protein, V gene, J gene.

CDR3aa: ASSLSGDEQY
v_gene: TRBV5-1
j_gene: TRBJ2-7

CDR3aa: ASSPVPGQKAEAF
v_gene: TRBV21-1
j_gene: TRBJ1-1

CDR3aa: ASSMGSSGGYEQY
v_gene: TRBV5-6
j_gene: TRBJ2-7

CDR3aa: ASSKGGTVYTGELF
v_gene: TRBV5-4
j_gene: TRBJ2-2

CDR3aa: ASSQLAAQDEQY
v_gene: TRBV4-1
j_gene: TRBJ2-7

CDR3aa: ASSVGQGLKNIQY
v_gene: TRBV9
j_gene: TRBJ2-4

CDR3aa: ASSEELAGEGGSYEQY
v_gene: TRBV6-4
j_gene: TRBJ2-7

CDR3aa: AISPTTGLDNEQF
v_gene: TRBV10-3
j_gene: TRBJ2-1

CDR3aa: ASSSRTGALMNTEAF
v_gene: TRBV7-2
j_gene: TRBJ1-1

CDR3aa: ASSRGGADTEAF
v_gene: TRBV25-1
j_gene: TRBJ1-1

CDR3aa: ASSRGLLWTQETQY
v_gene: TRBV19
j_gene: TRBJ2-5

CDR3aa: ASSLAGYSGANVLT
v_gene: TRBV5-5
j_gene: TRBJ2-6

CDR3aa: ASSVVDGTQF
v_gene: TRBV9
j_gene: TRBJ2-1

CDR3aa: ASSLRVAGRTGELF
v_gene: TRBV5-1
j_gene: TRBJ2-2

CDR3aa: ASSLMPGQMNQPQH
v_gene: TRBV7-6
j_gene: TRBJ1-5

CDR3aa: ASSTLAGDNEQF
v_gene: TRBV7-9
j_gene: TRBJ2-1

CDR3aa: ASSMAHRVTGYEQY
v_gene: TRBV19
j_gene: TRBJ2-7

CDR3aa: ASSWGQSTGELF
v_gene: TRBV5-1
j_gene: TRBJ2-2

CDR3aa: TSSPTSGKVRNEQF
v_gene: TRBV1
j_gene: TRBJ2-1

CDR3aa: ASSPWTSPDEQY
v_gene: TRBV27
j_gene: TRBJ2-7

CDR3aa: ASSLSGAAYEQY
v_gene: TRBV5-5
j_gene: TRBJ2-7

CDR3aa: ASSLAPQGRSGNTIY
v_gene: TRBV5-1
j_gene: TRBJ1-3

CDR3aa: ASPAGGLRTGELF
v_gene: TRBV18
j_gene: TRBJ2-2

CDR3aa: ASSPQGSGEQY
v_gene: TRBV27
j_gene: TRBJ2-7

CDR3aa: ASSLRQGTDTQY
v_gene: TRBV5-1
j_gene: TRBJ2-3

CDR3aa: ASSTTTGSNYGYT
v_gene: TRBV6-4
j_gene: TRBJ1-2

CDR3aa: ASSAQLQGAAYGYT
v_gene: TRBV9
j_gene: TRBJ1-2

CDR3aa: ASNPGLAGRLSYNEQF
v_gene: TRBV7-9
j_gene: TRBJ2-1

CDR3aa: AIKQGVTEAF
v_gene: TRBV28
j_gene: TRBJ1-1

CDR3aa: ASSHWLAGVYEQY
v_gene: TRBV4-1
j_gene: TRBJ2-7

CDR3aa: ASSSWTHHSYEQY
v_gene: TRBV27
j_gene: TRBJ2-7

CDR3aa: ASSPGQGAEKLF
v_gene: TRBV19
j_gene: TRBJ1-4

CDR3aa: ASSLGEGSVRRYNEQF
v_gene: TRBV5-1
j_gene: TRBJ2-1

CDR3aa: ASSYAGPWAEQF
v_gene: TRBV13
j_gene: TRBJ2-1

CDR3aa: ASSVLGQGSTDTQY
v_gene: TRBV9
j_gene: TRBJ2-3

CDR3aa: ASSSLAVTGISRSNQPQH
v_gene: TRBV28
j_gene: TRBJ1-5